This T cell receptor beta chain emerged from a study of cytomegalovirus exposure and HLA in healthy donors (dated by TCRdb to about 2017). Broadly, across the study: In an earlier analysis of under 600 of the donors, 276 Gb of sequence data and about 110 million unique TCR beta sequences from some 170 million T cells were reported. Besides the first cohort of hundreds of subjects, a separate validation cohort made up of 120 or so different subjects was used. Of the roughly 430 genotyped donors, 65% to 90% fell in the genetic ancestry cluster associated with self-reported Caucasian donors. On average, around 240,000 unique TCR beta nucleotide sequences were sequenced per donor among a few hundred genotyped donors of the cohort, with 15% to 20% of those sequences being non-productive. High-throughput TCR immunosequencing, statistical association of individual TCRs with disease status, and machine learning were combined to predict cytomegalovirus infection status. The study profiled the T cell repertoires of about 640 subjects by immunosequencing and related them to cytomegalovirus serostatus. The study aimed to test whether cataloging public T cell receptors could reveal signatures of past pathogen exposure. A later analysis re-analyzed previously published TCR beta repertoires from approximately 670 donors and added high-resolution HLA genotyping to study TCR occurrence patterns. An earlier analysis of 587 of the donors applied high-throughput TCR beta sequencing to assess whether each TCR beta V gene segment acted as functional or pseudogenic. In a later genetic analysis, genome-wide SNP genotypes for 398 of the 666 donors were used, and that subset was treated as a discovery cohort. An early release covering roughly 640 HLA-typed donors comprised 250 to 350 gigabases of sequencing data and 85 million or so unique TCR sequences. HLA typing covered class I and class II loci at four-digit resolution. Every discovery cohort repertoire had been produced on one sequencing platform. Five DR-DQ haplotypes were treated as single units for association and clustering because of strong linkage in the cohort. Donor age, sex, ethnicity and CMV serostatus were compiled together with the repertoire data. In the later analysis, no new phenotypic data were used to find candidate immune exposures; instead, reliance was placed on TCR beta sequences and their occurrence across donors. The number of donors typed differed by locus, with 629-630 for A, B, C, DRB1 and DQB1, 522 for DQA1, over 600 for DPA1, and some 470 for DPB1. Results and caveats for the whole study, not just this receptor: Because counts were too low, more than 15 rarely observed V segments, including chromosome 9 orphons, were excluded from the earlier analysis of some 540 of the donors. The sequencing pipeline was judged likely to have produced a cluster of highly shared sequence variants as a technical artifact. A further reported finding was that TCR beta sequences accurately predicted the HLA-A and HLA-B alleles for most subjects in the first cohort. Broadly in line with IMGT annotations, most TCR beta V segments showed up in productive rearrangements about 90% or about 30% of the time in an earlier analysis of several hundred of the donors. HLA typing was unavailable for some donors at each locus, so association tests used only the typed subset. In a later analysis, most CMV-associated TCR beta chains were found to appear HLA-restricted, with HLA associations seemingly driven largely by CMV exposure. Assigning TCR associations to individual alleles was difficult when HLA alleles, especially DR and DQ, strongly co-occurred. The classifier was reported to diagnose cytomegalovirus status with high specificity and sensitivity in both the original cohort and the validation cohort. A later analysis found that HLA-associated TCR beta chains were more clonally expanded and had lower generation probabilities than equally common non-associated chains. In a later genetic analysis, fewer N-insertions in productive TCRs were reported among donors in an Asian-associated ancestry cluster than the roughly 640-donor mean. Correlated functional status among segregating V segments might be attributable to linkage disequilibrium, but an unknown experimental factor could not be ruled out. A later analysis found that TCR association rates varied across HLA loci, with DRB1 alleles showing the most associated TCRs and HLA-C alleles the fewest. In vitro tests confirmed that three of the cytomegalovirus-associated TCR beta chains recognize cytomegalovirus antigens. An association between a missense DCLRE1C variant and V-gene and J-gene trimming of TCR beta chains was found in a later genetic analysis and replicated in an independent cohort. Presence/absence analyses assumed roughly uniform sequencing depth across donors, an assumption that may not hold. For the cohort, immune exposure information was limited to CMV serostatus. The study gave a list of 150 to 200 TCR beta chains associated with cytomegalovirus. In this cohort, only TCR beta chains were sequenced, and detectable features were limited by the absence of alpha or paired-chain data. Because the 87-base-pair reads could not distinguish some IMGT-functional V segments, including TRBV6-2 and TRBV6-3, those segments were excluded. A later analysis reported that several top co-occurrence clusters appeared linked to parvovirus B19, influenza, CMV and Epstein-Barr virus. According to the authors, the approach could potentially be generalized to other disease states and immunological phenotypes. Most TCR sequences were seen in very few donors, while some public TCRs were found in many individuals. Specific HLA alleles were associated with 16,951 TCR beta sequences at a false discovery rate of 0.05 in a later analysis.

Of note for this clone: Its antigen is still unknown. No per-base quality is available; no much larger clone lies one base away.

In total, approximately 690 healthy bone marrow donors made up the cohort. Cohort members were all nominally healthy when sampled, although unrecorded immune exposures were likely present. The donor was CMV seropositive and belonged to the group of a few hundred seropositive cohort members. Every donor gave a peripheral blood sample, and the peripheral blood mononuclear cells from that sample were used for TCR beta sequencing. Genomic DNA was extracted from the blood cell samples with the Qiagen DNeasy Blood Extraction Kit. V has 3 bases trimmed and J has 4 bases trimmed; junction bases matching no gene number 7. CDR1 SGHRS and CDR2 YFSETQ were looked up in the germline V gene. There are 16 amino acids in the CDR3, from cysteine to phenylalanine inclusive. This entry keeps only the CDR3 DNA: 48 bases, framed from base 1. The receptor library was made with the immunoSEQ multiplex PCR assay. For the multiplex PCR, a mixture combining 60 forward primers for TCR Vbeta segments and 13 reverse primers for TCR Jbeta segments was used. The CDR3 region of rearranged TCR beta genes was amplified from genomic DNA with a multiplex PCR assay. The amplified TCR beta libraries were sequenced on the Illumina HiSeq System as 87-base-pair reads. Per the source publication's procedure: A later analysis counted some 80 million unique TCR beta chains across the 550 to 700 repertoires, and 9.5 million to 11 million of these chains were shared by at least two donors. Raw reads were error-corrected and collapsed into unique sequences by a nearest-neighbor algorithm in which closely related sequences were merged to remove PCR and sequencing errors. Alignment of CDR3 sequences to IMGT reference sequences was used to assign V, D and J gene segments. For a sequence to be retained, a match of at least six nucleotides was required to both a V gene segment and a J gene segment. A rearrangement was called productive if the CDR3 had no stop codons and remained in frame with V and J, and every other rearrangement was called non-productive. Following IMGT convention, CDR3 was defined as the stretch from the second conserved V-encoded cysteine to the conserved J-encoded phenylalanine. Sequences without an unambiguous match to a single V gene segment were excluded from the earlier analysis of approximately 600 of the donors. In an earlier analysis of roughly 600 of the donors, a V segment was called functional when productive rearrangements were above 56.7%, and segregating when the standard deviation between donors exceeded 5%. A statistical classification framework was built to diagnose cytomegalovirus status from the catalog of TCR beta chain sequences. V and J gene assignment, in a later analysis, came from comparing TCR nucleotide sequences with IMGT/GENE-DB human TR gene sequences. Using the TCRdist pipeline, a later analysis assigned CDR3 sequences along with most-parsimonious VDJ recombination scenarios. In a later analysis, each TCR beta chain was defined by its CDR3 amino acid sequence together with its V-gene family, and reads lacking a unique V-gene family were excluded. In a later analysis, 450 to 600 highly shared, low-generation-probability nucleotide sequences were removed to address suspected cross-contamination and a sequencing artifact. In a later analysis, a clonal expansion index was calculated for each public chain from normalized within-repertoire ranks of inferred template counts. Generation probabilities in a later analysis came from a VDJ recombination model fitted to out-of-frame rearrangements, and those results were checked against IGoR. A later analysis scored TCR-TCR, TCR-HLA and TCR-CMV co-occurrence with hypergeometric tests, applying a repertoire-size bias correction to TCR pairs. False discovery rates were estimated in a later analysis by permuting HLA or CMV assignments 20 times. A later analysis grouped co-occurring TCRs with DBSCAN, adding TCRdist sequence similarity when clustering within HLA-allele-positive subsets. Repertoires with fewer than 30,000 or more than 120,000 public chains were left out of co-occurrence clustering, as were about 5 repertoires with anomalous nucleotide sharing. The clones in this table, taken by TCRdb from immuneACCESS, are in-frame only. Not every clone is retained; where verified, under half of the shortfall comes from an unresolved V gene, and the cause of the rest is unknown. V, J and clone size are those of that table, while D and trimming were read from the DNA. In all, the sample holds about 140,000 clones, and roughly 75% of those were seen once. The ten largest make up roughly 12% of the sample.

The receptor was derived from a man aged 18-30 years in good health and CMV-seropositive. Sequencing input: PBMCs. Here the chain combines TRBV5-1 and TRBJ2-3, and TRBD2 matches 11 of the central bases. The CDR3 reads CASSSLAGGHSDTQYF. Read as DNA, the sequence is TGCGCCAGCAGCTCCTTAGCGGGAGGGCATTCAGATACGCAGTATTTT.